These 16 T cell receptor beta chains originate from one sample sequenced in a study of shared clonotypes between healthy human individuals. Profiled with immunoSEQ multiplex PCR; TCRdb holds only in-frame clones, not every one. The repertoire includes a few hundred thousand clones, approximately 97% of them detected once, and 0.057% sits in the top ten. The sequencing sample was made of naive CD4+ T cells sorted from blood. Documented subset: CD45RA+ positively selected. These receptors originate from a woman aged 30 to 39 in good health.

The J gene is TRBJ2-7, the V gene TRBV15; TRBD2 might be the D (6 bases). Trimming removed 3 bases at V and 5 bases at J, with 20 bases between. This CDR3 has 16 amino acids. The germline CDR1 and CDR2 sequences are LNHNV and YYDKDF (reference sequence). The CDR3 protein is CATSSRRGTGRDEQYF. Here the CDR3 DNA reads TGTGCCACCAGCAGCCGTCGGGGGACGGGAAGGGACGAGCAGTACTTC. Full variable domain (outside the CDR3, taken from reference TRBV15 and TRBJ2-7): DAMVIQNPRYQVTQFGKPVTLSCSQTLNHNVMYWYQQKSSQAPKLLFHYYDKDFNNEADTPDNFQSRRPNTSFCFLDIRSPGLGDTAMYLCATSSRRGTGRDEQYFGPGTRLTVT.

The rearrangement uses TRBV28 and TRBJ1-3; TRBD1 is a possible D gene (6 bases). V was shortened by 2 bases and J by 0 bases, with 11 bases between the two germline ends. This CDR3 region has 16 residues. Germline V lookup: CDR1 MDHEN, CDR2 SYDVKM. This chain's CDR3 is CASSLQEGGSGNTIYF. CDR3 bases: TGTGCCAGCAGTTTACAGGAGGGGGGCTCTGGAAACACCATATATTTT.

This clone has only one observation. The V call is TRBV5-1, the J call TRBJ2-7, with 7 bases that match TRBD2. Trimming cost V 5 bases and J 2 bases; bases outside gene matches: 7. Looked up from germline, CDR1 is SGHRS and CDR2 is YFSETQ. There are 14 residues in the CDR3. The CDR3 sequence is CASRWWEGAYEQYF. The CDR3 nucleotides read TGCGCCAGCAGGTGGTGGGAGGGCGCCTACGAGCAGTACTTC.

The rearrangement uses TRBV27 and TRBJ2-1, with 9 bases identical to TRBD2. There are 15 residues in the CDR3. Germline CDR1 is MNHEY and CDR2 is SMNVEV (reference sequence). V trimming: 0 bases; J trimming: 8 bases; junction bases outside the gene matches: 5. The CDR3 DNA reads as TGTGCCAGCAGTTTATCCGCGGGAGGGCCGTATGAGCAGTTCTTC. This codes for CASSLSAGGPYEQFF.

The rearrangement links TRBV4-1 to TRBJ2-7, with D unresolved. Germline V gene data show CDR1 as MGHRA and CDR2 as YSYEKL. This CDR3 spans 14 amino acids. Trimming shortened V by 1 base and J by 3 bases, and 10 bases separated the two germline ends. The CDR3 loop is CASSQVGGNYEQYF. The CDR3 DNA reads TGCGCCAGCAGCCAAGTTGGTGGAAACTACGAGCAGTACTTC.

There are a few counts of this clone. DNA for the CDR3: TGTGCCAGCAGGGGGCAGCCCATGGTCGGGGAGCTGTTTTTT. Its translation is CASRGQPMVGELFF. The chain joins TRBV7-2 to TRBJ2-2; perhaps TRBD1 as D (5 bases). The germline gives CDR1 SGHTA, CDR2 FQGNSA. V was trimmed by 6 bases and J by 7 bases, leaving 15 bases between them. The CDR3 has 14 amino acids.

This chain links TRBV27 with TRBJ1-2; the D gene is possibly TRBD1 (5 bases). The CDR3 spans 13 residues. Deletions cut 5 bases from V and 6 bases from J, with 13 bases between. Germline V gene data show CDR1 as MNHEY and CDR2 as SMNVEV (reference sequence). The CDR3 sequence: CASSRWDSHGYTF. The CDR3 DNA sequence: TGTGCCAGCAGTAGATGGGACTCTCATGGCTACACCTTC.

The J gene is TRBJ2-2, the V gene TRBV4-1; 9 nucleotides agree with TRBD2. The ends lost 2 bases at V and 4 bases at J; junction bases unmatched: 11. CDR3 length equals 18 residues. Germline V CDR1 and CDR2: MGHRA, YSYEKL. CDR3 in DNA: TGCGCCAGCAGCCAATCCAAATTAGCGGGAGTTTTCACCGGGGAGCTGTTTTTT. This translates into CASSQSKLAGVFTGELFF.

The genes are TRBV5-1 and TRBJ2-5; 10 bases line up with TRBD2. The V and J ends lost 0 bases and 2 bases, in that order; junction bases with no gene match: 10. Germline V gene sequence: CDR1 SGHRS, CDR2 YFSETQ. This CDR3 contains 18 residues. The CDR3 region is CASSLAASGSTGQETQYF. In DNA form, the CDR3 reads TGCGCCAGCAGCTTGGCGGCTAGCGGGAGCACTGGGCAAGAGACCCAGTACTTC.

The CDR3 sequence is CASSPGDRTEAFF. In nucleotides, the CDR3 is TGTGCCAGCTCACCAGGGGATCGGACTGAAGCTTTCTTT. The genes are TRBV18 and TRBJ1-1; no firm D call. The CDR3 sequence is 13 residues long. Trimming removed 2 bases from V and 5 bases from J, with 9 bases in between. Germline V gene data show CDR1 as KGHSH and CDR2 as LQKENI.

On this clone: Within the sample, other DNA sequences also encode this same CDR3. CDR3 in DNA: TGTGCCAGCAGTTTCCAGAGCTACGAGCAGTACTTC. Translated: CASSFQSYEQYF. The rearrangement joins TRBV28 to TRBJ2-7; D remains ambiguous. Germline V gene lookup returns CDR1 MDHEN and CDR2 SYDVKM. The V and J ends lost 3 bases and 3 bases respectively, with 6 bases between them. The CDR3 totals 12 residues.

This sequence joins TRBV29-1 and TRBJ2-7; perhaps TRBD2 as D (5 bases). This CDR3 contains 14 residues. V lost 4 bases, J lost 2 bases, and 15 bases lay in between. Germline assignment: CDR1 SQVTM and CDR2 ANQGSEA. The CDR3 bases are TGCAGCGTTGGGTCCGGCGGGCGACCCTACGAGCAGTACTTC. This codes for CSVGSGGRPYEQYF.

V is TRBV2 and J is TRBJ1-1, with TRBD1 as a possible D gene (6 bases). V was trimmed by 6 bases and J by 4 bases, leaving 15 bases between them. The CDR3 totals 14 residues. Looked up from germline, CDR1 is SNHLY and CDR2 is FYNNEI. The CDR3 is CASSVGGAGTEAFF. The CDR3 nucleotides are TGTGCCAGCAGCGTGGGGGGGGCAGGCACTGAAGCTTTCTTT.

This clone appeared once. The chain links TRBV18 to TRBJ2-5; D gene uncertain. Germline V gene data show CDR1 as KGHSH and CDR2 as LQKENI. V was clipped by 1 base and J by 5 bases, with 14 bases between them. The CDR3 sequence is 15 residues long. The CDR3 spells CASSPRIGARETQYF. The CDR3 DNA reads as TGTGCCAGCTCACCACGTATTGGCGCCCGGGAGACCCAGTACTTC. Supplemented by reference TRBV18 and TRBJ2-5, the full variable domain reads NAGVMQNPRHLVRRRGQEARLRCSPMKGHSHVYWYRQLPEEGLKFMVYLQKENIIDESGMPKERFSAEFPKEGPSILRIQQVVRGDSAAYFCASSPRIGARETQYFGPGTRLLVL.

This chain links TRBV6-4 with TRBJ2-7, with 7 bases lining up with TRBD2. This CDR3 has 16 amino acids. The germline V gene encodes CDR1 MRHNA and CDR2 SNTAGT. The V segment lost 4 bases and the J segment 3 bases; nucleotides outside the gene matches: 12. CDR3 in amino acids: CASSVGAAGPVYEQYF. In DNA form, the CDR3 reads TGTGCCAGCAGTGTGGGTGCAGCGGGACCCGTCTACGAGCAGTACTTC.

The chain joins TRBV4-1 to TRBJ2-3, with 7 positions matching TRBD2. Germline-derived CDR1 and CDR2 are MGHRA and YSYEKL. Trimming at V came to 5 bases and at J to 0 bases, leaving 8 bases not matched to a gene. This CDR3 region has 16 residues. CDR3 region: CASSVHLAASTDTQYF. The CDR3 DNA follows: TGCGCCAGCAGCGTCCATCTAGCGGCTAGCACAGATACGCAGTATTTT.